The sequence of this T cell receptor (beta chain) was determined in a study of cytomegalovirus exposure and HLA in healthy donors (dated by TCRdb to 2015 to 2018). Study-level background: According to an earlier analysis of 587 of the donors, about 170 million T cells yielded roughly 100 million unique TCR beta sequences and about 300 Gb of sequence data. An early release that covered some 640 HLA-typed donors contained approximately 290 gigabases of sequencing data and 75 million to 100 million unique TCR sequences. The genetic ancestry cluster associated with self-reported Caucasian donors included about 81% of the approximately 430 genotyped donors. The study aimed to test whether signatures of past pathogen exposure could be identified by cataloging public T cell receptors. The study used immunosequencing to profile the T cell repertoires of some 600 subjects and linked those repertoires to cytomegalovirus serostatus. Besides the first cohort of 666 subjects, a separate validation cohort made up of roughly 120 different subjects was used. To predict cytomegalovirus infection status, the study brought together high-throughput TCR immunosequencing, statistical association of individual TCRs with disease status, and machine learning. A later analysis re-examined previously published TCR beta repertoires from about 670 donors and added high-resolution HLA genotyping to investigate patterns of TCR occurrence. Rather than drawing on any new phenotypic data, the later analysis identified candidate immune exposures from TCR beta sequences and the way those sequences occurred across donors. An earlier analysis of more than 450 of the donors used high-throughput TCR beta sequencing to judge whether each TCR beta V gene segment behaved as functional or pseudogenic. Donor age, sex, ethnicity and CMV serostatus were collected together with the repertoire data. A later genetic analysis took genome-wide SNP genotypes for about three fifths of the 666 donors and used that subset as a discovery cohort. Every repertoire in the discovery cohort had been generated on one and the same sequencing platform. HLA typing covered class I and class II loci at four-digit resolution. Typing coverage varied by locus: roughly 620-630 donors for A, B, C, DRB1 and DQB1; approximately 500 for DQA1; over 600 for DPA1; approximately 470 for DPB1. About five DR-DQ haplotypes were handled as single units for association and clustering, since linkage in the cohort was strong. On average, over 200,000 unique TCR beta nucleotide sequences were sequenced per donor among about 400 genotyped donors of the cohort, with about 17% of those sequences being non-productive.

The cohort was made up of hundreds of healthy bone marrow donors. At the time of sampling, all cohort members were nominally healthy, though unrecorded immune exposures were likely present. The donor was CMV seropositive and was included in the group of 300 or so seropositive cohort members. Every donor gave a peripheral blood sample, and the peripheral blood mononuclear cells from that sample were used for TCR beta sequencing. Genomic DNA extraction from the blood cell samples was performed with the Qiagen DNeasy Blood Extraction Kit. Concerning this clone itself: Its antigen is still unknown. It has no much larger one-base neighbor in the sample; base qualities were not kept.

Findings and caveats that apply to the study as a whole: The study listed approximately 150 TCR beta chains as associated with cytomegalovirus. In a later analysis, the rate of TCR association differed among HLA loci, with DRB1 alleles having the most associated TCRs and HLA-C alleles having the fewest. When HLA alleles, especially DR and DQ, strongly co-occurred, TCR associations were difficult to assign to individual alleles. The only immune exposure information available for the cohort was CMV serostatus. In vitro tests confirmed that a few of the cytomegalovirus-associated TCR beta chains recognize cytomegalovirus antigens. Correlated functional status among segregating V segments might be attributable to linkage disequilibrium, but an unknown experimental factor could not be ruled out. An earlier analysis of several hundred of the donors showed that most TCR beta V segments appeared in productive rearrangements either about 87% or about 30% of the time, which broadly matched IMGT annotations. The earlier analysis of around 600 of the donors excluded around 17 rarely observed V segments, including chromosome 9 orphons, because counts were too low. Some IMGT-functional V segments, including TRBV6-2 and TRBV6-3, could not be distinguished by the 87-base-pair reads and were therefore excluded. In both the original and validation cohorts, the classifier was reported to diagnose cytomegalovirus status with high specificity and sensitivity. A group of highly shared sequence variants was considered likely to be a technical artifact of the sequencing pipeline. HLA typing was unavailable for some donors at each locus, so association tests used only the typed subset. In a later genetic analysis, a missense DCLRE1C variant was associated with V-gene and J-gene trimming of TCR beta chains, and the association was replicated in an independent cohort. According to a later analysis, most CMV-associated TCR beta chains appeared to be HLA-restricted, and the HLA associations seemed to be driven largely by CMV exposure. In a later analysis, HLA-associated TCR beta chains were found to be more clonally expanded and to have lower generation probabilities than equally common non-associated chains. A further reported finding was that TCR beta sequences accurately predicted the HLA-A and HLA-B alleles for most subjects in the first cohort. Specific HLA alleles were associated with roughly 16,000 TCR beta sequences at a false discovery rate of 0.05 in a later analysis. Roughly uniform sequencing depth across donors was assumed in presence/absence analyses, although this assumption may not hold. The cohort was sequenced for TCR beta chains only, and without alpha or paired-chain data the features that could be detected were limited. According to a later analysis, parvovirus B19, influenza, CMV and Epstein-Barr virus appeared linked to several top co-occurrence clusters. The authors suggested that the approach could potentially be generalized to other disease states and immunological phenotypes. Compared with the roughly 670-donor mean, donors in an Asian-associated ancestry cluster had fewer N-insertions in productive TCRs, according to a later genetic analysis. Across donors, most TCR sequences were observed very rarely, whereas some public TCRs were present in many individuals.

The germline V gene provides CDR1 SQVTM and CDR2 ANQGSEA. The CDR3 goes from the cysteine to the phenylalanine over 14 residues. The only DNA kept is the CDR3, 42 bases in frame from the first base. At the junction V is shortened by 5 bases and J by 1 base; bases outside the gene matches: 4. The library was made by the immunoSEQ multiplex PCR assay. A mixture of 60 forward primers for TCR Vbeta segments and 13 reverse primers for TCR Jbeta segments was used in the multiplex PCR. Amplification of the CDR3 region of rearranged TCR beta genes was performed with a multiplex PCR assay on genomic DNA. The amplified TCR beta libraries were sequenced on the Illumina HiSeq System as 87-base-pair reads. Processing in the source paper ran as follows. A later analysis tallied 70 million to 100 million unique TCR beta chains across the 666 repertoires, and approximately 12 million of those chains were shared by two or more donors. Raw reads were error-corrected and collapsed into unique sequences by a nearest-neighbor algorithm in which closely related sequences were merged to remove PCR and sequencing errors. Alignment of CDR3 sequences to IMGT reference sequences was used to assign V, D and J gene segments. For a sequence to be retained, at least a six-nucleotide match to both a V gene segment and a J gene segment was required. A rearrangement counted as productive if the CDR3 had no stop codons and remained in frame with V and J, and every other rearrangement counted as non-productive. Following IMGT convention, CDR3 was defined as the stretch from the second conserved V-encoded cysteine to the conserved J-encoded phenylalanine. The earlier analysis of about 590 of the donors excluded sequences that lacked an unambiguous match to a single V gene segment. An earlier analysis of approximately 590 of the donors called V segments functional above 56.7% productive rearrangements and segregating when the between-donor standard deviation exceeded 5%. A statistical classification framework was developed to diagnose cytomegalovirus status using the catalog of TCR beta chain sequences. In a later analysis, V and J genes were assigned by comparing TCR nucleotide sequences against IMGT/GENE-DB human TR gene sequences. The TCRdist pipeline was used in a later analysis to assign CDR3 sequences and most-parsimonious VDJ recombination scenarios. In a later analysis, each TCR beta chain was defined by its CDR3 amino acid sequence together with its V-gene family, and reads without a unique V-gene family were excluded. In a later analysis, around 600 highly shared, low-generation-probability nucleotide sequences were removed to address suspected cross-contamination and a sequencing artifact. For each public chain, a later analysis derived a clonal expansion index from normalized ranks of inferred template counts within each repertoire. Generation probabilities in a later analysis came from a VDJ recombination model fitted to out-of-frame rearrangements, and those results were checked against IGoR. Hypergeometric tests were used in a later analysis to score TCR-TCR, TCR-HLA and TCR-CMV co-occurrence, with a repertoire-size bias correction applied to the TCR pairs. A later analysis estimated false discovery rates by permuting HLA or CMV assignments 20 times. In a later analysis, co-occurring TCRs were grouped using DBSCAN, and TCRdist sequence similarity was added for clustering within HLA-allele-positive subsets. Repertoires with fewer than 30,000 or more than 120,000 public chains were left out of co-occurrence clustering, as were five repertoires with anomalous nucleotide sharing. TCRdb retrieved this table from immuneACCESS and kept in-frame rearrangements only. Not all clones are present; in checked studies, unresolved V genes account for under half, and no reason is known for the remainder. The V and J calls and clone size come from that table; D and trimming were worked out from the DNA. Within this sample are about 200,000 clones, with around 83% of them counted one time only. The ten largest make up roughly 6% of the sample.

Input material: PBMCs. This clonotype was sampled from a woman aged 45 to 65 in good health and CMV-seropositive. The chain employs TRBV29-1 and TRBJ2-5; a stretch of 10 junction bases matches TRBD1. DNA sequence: TGCAGCGTTCCGGACAGGGGGTCCCAAGAGACCCAGTACTTC. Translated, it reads CSVPDRGSQETQYF.